This passage covers 30 T cell receptor beta chains from one sample sequenced in a study of OX40 agonist ivuxolimab in advanced cancers. Produced via immunoSEQ multiplex PCR; TCRdb's table is partial and in-frame only. The table lists some 68,000 clones, roughly 90% of them singletons. Specimen: CD4+ or CD8+ T cells sorted from blood, collected in a trial of the OX40 agonist ivuxolimab. Receptors originate from an adult with an advanced solid tumor such as melanoma, head and neck, liver or kidney cancer.

The chain employs TRBV6-1 and TRBJ2-7; D is unresolved. The CDR3 runs 14 residues. The V gene's germline CDR1 is MNHNS and CDR2 SASEGT. V was shortened by 7 bases and J by 3 bases, with 16 bases between the two germline ends. The CDR3 here is CASTRDRVRYEQYF. DNA for the CDR3: TGTGCCAGCACCCGAGATAGGGTGCGCTACGAGCAGTACTTC.

The V call is TRBV30, the J call TRBJ2-3, with D maybe TRBD2 (6 bases). There are 14 residues in the CDR3. The V and J ends lost 8 bases and 8 bases respectively, with 23 bases between them. Germline V gene data show CDR1 as GTSNPN and CDR2 as SVGIG (reference sequence). CDR3 DNA sequence: TGTGCCCTCCAGCGGGTGAAGTCCAGAGGTACGCAGTATTTT. This sequence encodes CALQRVKSRGTQYF.

The chain combines TRBV5-4 with TRBJ2-5; 7 bases are a match to TRBD1. The CDR3 spans 14 residues. The V gene's germline CDR1 is SGHNT and CDR2 YYREEE (reference sequence). V lost 4 bases and J lost 4; bases outside the gene matches: 7. The CDR3 coding sequence is TGTGCCAGCAGCCCCACAGGGGACGTAGAGACCCAGTACTTC. Its translation is CASSPTGDVETQYF.

This rearrangement joins TRBV9 to TRBJ2-3; no firm D call. The CDR3 loop spans 14 amino acids. The V and J ends lost 5 bases and 1 base respectively, with 11 bases between them. CDR1 is SGDLS, CDR2 YYNGEE, per germline. CDR3 region: CASSRDTRTDTQYF. DNA for the CDR3: TGTGCCAGCAGTAGAGACACTCGCACAGATACGCAGTATTTT. The whole variable domain, filled in from reference TRBV9 and TRBJ2-3, reads DSGVTQTPKHLITATGQRVTLRCSPRSGDLSVYWYQQSLDQGLQFLIQYYNGEERAKGNILERFSAQQFPDLHSELNLSSLELGDSALYFCASSRDTRTDTQYFGPGTRLTVL.

This rearrangement joins TRBV18 to TRBJ2-1; 15 nucleotides align to TRBD2. The trim removed 0 bases at V and 12 bases at J, leaving 6 bases unmatched. Germline values: CDR1 KGHSH, CDR2 LQKENI. The CDR3 totals 16 residues. The CDR3 spells CASSPPGLAGGWGQFF. The CDR3 DNA follows: TGTGCCAGCTCACCACCGGGACTAGCGGGAGGCTGGGGGCAGTTCTTC.

The rearrangement uses TRBV25-1 and TRBJ1-1, with D possibly being TRBD1 (5 bases). Trimming left V 1 base short and J 0 bases short, with 12 bases between. Germline V gives CDR1 MGHDK, CDR2 SYGVNS. The CDR3 is 16 residues long. The CDR3, as DNA: TGTGCCAGCAGTGAATCTGGGGCAGGGTTGAACACTGAAGCTTTCTTT. It yields the protein CASSESGAGLNTEAFF. The full variable domain, with the rest looked up from reference TRBV25-1 and TRBJ1-1, is EADIYQTPRYLVIGTGKKITLECSQTMGHDKMYWYQQDPGMELHLIHYSYGVNSTEKGDLSSESTVSRIRTEHFPLTLESARPSHTSQYLCASSESGAGLNTEAFFGQGTRLTVV.

The rearrangement uses TRBV13 and TRBJ2-3, with D hard to call. V lost 0 bases and J 4 bases, leaving 5 bases between the germline ends. The CDR3 is 13 residues long. From germline, CDR1 is PRHDT and CDR2 FYEKMQ (reference sequence). The CDR3 reads CASSLGTSDTQYF. The CDR3 DNA reads TGTGCCAGCAGCTTAGGGACGTCAGATACGCAGTATTTT.

The chain employs TRBV2 and TRBJ2-5; D is unclear. This CDR3 comprises 12 residues. Deletions cut 7 bases from V and 2 bases from J, with 8 bases between. Per the germline V gene, CDR1 is SNHLY and CDR2 is FYNNEI. Here the CDR3 DNA reads TGTGCCAGCAACCAGCAGCAAGAGACCCAGTACTTC. This gives the protein CASNQQQETQYF. Variable domain in full (rest from reference TRBV2 and TRBJ2-5): EPEVTQTPSHQVTQMGQEVILRCVPISNHLYFYWYRQILGQKVEFLVSFYNNEISEKSEIFDDQFSVERPDGSNFTLKIRSTKLEDSAMYFCASNQQQETQYFGPGTRLLVL.

This chain links TRBV7-9 with TRBJ1-1, with 7 bases that match TRBD1. CDR3 length equals 14 residues. Germline V gene sequence: CDR1 SEHNR, CDR2 FQNEAQ (reference sequence). Trimming took 5 bases from V and 2 from J; bases not matched to a gene: 5. The CDR3 bases are TGTGCCAGCAGCCTGGGACAGTCTAACACTGAAGCTTTCTTT. Amino acids: CASSLGQSNTEAFF. The full variable domain, in which reference TRBV7-9 and TRBJ1-1 provide the parts outside the CDR3, is DTGVSQNPRHKITKRGQNVTFRCDPISEHNRLYWYRQTLGQGPEFLTYFQNEAQLEKSRLLSDRFSAERPKGSFSTLEIQRTEQGDSAMYLCASSLGQSNTEAFFGQGTRLTVV.

The chain recombines TRBV28 with TRBJ2-7; no firm D call. The CDR3 is 11 amino acids. In germline, CDR1 is MDHEN, CDR2 SYDVKM. The ends were cut back, 9 bases at V and 3 bases at J, with 9 bases in the middle. CDR3 residues: CASKGNYEQYF. The CDR3 nucleotides are TGTGCCAGTAAAGGAAACTACGAGCAGTACTTC.

V is TRBV25-1 and J is TRBJ1-5; tentatively, D is TRBD1 (5 bases). V lost 2 bases and J 4 bases, leaving 9 bases between the germline ends. Germline assignment: CDR1 MGHDK and CDR2 SYGVNS. CDR3 length: 14 residues. CDR3 nucleotides: TGTGCCAGCAGTGAACCGACAGTGAATCAGCCCCAGCATTTT. As protein: CASSEPTVNQPQHF. Full variable domain (rest looked up from reference TRBV25-1 and TRBJ1-5): EADIYQTPRYLVIGTGKKITLECSQTMGHDKMYWYQQDPGMELHLIHYSYGVNSTEKGDLSSESTVSRIRTEHFPLTLESARPSHTSQYLCASSEPTVNQPQHFGDGTRLSIL.

This sequence joins TRBV7-2 and TRBJ2-2; D might be TRBD1 (7 bases). CDR1 is SGHTA, CDR2 FQGNSA, per germline. This CDR3 region has 16 residues. With 5 bases removed from V and 0 bases from J, the gap between germline ends came to 13 bases. DNA for the CDR3: TGTGCCAGCAGCGTCAGGGGGGTCGCGAACACCGGGGAGCTGTTTTTT. Protein sequence: CASSVRGVANTGELFF.

This rearrangement joins TRBV4-1 to TRBJ2-3, with 10 bases fitting TRBD2. The germline V gene encodes CDR1 MGHRA and CDR2 YSYEKL. CDR3 size: 17 residues. V trimming: 0 bases; J trimming: 2 bases; junction bases outside the gene matches: 5. The CDR3 spells CASSQDGTSDITDTQYF. Written as DNA, the CDR3 is TGCGCCAGCAGCCAAGATGGGACTAGCGATATCACAGATACGCAGTATTTT.

This clone was detected a few times. This chain connects TRBV7-9 to TRBJ2-3; TRBD2 aligns across 7 bases. Losses at the gene ends were 0 bases for V and 2 bases for J; bases not matched to a gene: 5. The CDR3 sequence is 16 residues long. Germline assignment: CDR1 SEHNR and CDR2 FQNEAQ (reference sequence). The DNA of the CDR3 is TGTGCCAGCAGCTTAGCCGGGGGAGGGACCACAGATACGCAGTATTTT. It translates to CASSLAGGGTTDTQYF.

The J gene is TRBJ2-3, the V gene TRBV10-3; 7 nucleotides match TRBD2. The CDR3 totals 13 residues. V gave up 10 bases and J gave up 5 bases; unmatched junction bases: 9. Per the germline V gene, CDR1 is ENHRY and CDR2 is SYGVKD. This chain's CDR3 is CATSTSTQDTQYF. CDR3 sequence (DNA): TGTGCCACCTCGACTAGCACTCAAGATACGCAGTATTTT.

The V gene is TRBV6-6, the J gene TRBJ1-1; TRBD1 might be the D (6 bases). The CDR3 covers 16 residues. The V end lost 0 bases, the J end lost 4 bases, and 15 bases lay between the germline ends. Germline loops: CDR1 MNHNY, CDR2 SVGAGI (reference sequence). The CDR3 loop is CASSYSNLQGITEAFF. In nucleotides, the CDR3 is TGTGCCAGCAGTTACTCTAATTTACAGGGTATCACTGAAGCTTTCTTT.

The J gene is TRBJ2-7, the V gene TRBV27; D is tentatively TRBD1 or TRBD2 (5 bases each). The germline V gene encodes CDR1 MNHEY and CDR2 SMNVEV (reference sequence). The CDR3 covers 15 residues. The V gene lost 3 bases and the J gene lost 3 bases, with 15 bases spanning the gap. CDR3 residues: CASSLQGAGSYEQYF. The CDR3 coding sequence is TGTGCCAGCAGTTTGCAGGGTGCAGGGAGCTACGAGCAGTACTTC.

This clone was found once. The V and J genes are TRBV2 and TRBJ2-1; D is undetermined. Germline V gene lookup returns CDR1 SNHLY and CDR2 FYNNEI. The CDR3 length is 11 residues. V lost 4 bases to trimming and J lost 7 bases, with 5 bases between them. The CDR3 DNA sequence: TGTGCCAGCAGTGGGTTGAATGAGCAGTTCTTC. Translated, it gives CASSGLNEQFF.

This chain connects TRBV18 to TRBJ2-7; D perhaps matches TRBD1 (6 bases). Germline V gene sequence: CDR1 KGHSH, CDR2 LQKENI. CDR3 length equals 15 residues. Deletions cut 2 bases from V and 6 bases from J, with 17 bases between. CDR3: CASSPDRQGSVEQYF. The CDR3 bases are TGTGCCAGCTCACCAGATCGGCAGGGGTCCGTCGAGCAGTACTTC.

Here the CDR3 DNA reads TGTGCCAGCAGCTTACGTTCCATTCGGAGCACAGATACGCAGTATTTT. This codes for CASSLRSIRSTDTQYF. The chain employs TRBV13 and TRBJ2-3; D unclear. Germline V gene sequence: CDR1 PRHDT, CDR2 FYEKMQ (reference sequence). V dropped 2 bases and J dropped 0 bases, with 12 bases sitting between them. The CDR3 runs 16 residues.

The J gene is TRBJ2-7, the V gene TRBV19, with 8 bases aligning to TRBD1. The J segment lost 5 bases and the V segment lost 7 bases, leaving 10 bases of the junction unmatched. This CDR3 is 14 amino acids long. Germline CDR1 reads LNHDA; CDR2 reads SQIVND (reference sequence). This CDR3 is CASNSGQGVHEQYF. DNA of the CDR3: TGTGCCAGTAACTCAGGACAGGGCGTCCACGAGCAGTACTTC.

The chain recombines TRBV28 with TRBJ1-4; tentative D call: TRBD1 (6 bases). Trimming took 3 bases from V and 8 from J, leaving 19 bases between them. Germline lookup yields CDR1 MDHEN and CDR2 SYDVKM. The CDR3 sequence is 16 residues long. CDR3 coding DNA: TGTGCCAGCAGTTTGTATACAGGGACGAGTCAGGAAAAACTGTTTTTT. As protein: CASSLYTGTSQEKLFF.

The V and J genes are TRBV5-1 and TRBJ2-3; 12 bases line up with TRBD2. The CDR3 sequence is 17 residues long. V shed 4 bases and J 2 bases; nucleotides not matched to a gene: 8. Germline CDR1 is SGHRS and CDR2 is YFSETQ. This chain's CDR3 is CASSDSTSGGYTDTQYF. The CDR3 region has the DNA TGCGCCAGCAGCGATAGCACTAGCGGGGGGTACACAGATACGCAGTATTTT.

The chain recombines TRBV19 with TRBJ1-2; 7 bases are a match to TRBD1. The CDR3 has 13 amino acids. Losses at the gene ends were 5 bases for V and 4 bases for J; bases not matched to a gene: 4. CDR1 LNHDA and CDR2 SQIVND come from the germline V gene (reference sequence). The CDR3: CASSPQGPYGYTF. The DNA for the CDR3 is TGTGCCAGTAGTCCACAGGGGCCCTATGGCTACACCTTC.

The V call is TRBV20-1, the J call TRBJ1-2; D uncertain. CDR1 is DFQATT and CDR2 is SNEGSKA in the germline V gene (reference sequence). The length of the CDR3 is 10 residues. V gave up 3 bases and J gave up 5 bases, with 4 bases separating them. CDR3 sequence: CSASRYGYTF. In nucleotides, the CDR3 is TGCAGTGCTAGTCGGTATGGCTACACCTTC.

In this sample, this clone turned up once. This chain joins TRBV5-1 and TRBJ2-7; 7 bases align to TRBD1. The CDR3 sequence is 13 residues long. Germline V gene sequence: CDR1 SGHRS, CDR2 YFSETQ. V shed 0 bases and J 6 bases; nucleotides not matched to a gene: 3. The CDR3 is CASSLGTGREQYF. CDR3 DNA sequence: TGCGCCAGCAGCTTGGGGACAGGACGCGAGCAGTACTTC.

The J gene is TRBJ1-1, the V gene TRBV5-1; 7 nucleotides agree with TRBD1. Germline CDR1 reads SGHRS; CDR2 reads YFSETQ. This CDR3 has 15 amino acids. The V segment lost 2 bases and the J segment 3 bases; nucleotides outside the gene matches: 7. The CDR3 DNA is TGCGCCAGCAGCTTAACAGGGGCAGGGGACACTGAAGCTTTCTTT. This sequence encodes CASSLTGAGDTEAFF.

J is TRBJ1-4 and V is TRBV6-1; unclear D gene. The length of the CDR3 is 16 residues. The germline gives CDR1 MNHNS, CDR2 SASEGT. The V end lost 4 bases, the J end lost 1 base, and 13 bases lay between the germline ends. The CDR3 coding sequence is TGTGCCAGCAGTGGGTCATACTTTCAAACTAATGAAAAACTGTTTTTT. Protein product: CASSGSYFQTNEKLFF.

The chain carries TRBV6-1 and TRBJ1-2; D possibly corresponds to TRBD1 (5 bases). Looked up from germline, CDR1 is MNHNS and CDR2 is SASEGT. This CDR3 is built from 16 residues. V lost 0 bases, J lost 4 bases, and 15 bases lay in between. The CDR3 DNA reads TGTGCCAGCAGTGAAGCCACCTGGGGGTCCTCCTATGGCTACACCTTC. Its protein product is CASSEATWGSSYGYTF.

The chain is built from TRBV19 and TRBJ1-3; possibly TRBD1 for D (5 bases). Germline-derived CDR1 and CDR2 are LNHDA and SQIVND (reference sequence). V shed 6 bases and J shed 4 bases, with 19 bases lying between them. The CDR3 consists of 16 residues. CDR3 in amino acids: CASRPAGTATGNTIYF. CDR3 nucleotide sequence: TGTGCCAGTAGGCCGGCCGGGACGGCAACGGGAAACACCATATATTTT.